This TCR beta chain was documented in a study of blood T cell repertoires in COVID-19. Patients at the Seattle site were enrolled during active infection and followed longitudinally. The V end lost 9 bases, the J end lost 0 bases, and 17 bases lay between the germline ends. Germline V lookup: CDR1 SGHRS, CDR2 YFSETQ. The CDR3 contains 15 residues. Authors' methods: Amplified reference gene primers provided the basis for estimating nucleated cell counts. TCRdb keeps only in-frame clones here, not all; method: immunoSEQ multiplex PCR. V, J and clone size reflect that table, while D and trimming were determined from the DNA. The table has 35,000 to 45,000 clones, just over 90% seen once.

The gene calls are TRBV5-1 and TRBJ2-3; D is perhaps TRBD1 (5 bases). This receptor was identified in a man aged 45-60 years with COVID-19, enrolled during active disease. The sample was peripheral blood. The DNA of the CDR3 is TGCGCCACCCAAGCAGGGCTCGAAAGCACAGATACGCAGTATTTT. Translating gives CATQAGLESTDTQYF.